Listed here are 13 T cell receptor beta chains from one sample, sequenced in a study of cytomegalovirus exposure and HLA in healthy donors. Use of 60 Vbeta and 13 Jbeta primers characterized the PCR. Measured with immunoSEQ multiplex PCR; TCRdb has only the in-frame clones, and not every one. The sample has fewer than 250,000 clones; approximately 82% are singletons. Sequencing was done on a sample of PBMCs. These receptor sequences come from a middle-aged man in good health and CMV-seropositive.

The DNA for the CDR3 is TGTGCCAGCAGTGGCCTGGGACAGGGCACAGATACGCAGTATTTT. This sequence encodes CASSGLGQGTDTQYF. V and J are TRBV27 and TRBJ2-3; 8 positions match TRBD1. This CDR3 spans 15 amino acids. V dropped 5 bases and J dropped 1; count of bases not matched to a gene: 5. The V gene's germline CDR1 is MNHEY and CDR2 SMNVEV (reference sequence).

V usage is TRBV4-3 and J usage is TRBJ1-3, with TRBD1 matching 8 bases. V lost 1 base to trimming and J lost 4 bases; unmatched junction nucleotides: 6. Germline lookup yields CDR1 LGHNA and CDR2 YSLEER. The CDR3 is 16 residues long. CDR3 in amino acids: CASSQAVWTGGNTIYF. CDR3 nucleotides: TGCGCCAGCAGCCAAGCGGTCTGGACAGGGGGAAACACCATATATTTT.

The rearrangement joins TRBV15 to TRBJ2-7; D remains unclear. The germline V gene has CDR1 LNHNV and CDR2 YYDKDF (reference sequence). This CDR3 has 13 residues. Trimming pared 0 bases from V and 5 bases from J, leaving 8 bases between. CDR3 nucleotides: TGTGCCACCAGCAGAGATCCGCTAAACGAGCAGTACTTC. Translation: CATSRDPLNEQYF.

The chain links TRBV7-2 to TRBJ2-7; 9 bases are shared with TRBD2. Germline-derived CDR1 and CDR2 are SGHTA and FQGNSA. V was pared by 5 bases and J by 3 bases, with 5 bases of the junction left unmatched. The CDR3 runs 14 residues. The CDR3 coding sequence is TGTGCCAGCAGCCCCGGGACTAGCCTCTACGAGCAGTACTTC. Its translation is CASSPGTSLYEQYF.

The chain uses TRBV2 and TRBJ2-1; D not certain. Germline CDR1 SNHLY, CDR2 FYNNEI. The germline V and J ends were trimmed by 4 bases and 7 bases, with 2 bases remaining between them. This CDR3 comprises 10 residues. CDR3 DNA sequence: TGTGCCAGCAGTGCTAATGAGCAGTTCTTC. Residues: CASSANEQFF.

The genes are TRBV9 and TRBJ2-5; the match to TRBD1 covers 7 bases. Germline CDR1 reads SGDLS; CDR2 reads YYNGEE. CDR3 length equals 14 residues. V gave up 3 bases and J gave up 5 bases; unmatched junction bases: 7. The CDR3 DNA sequence: TGTGCCAGCAGCGCAGCAGGGGGTGACGAGACCCAGTACTTC. Amino acid sequence: CASSAAGGDETQYF.

This chain links TRBV9 with TRBJ2-2, with D unresolved. V was cut by 0 bases and J by 4 bases, with 7 bases left in between. The CDR3 is 14 residues long. Per germline, CDR1 SGDLS and CDR2 YYNGEE. The CDR3 DNA reads as TGTGCCAGCAGCGTAGAGGAGAGCACCGGGGAGCTGTTTTTT. As protein: CASSVEESTGELFF.

The sample holds a few counts of this clone. The chain uses TRBV10-2 and TRBJ1-3; D uncertain. V dropped 2 bases and J dropped 4 bases, with 9 bases sitting between them. CDR3 length equals 14 residues. In germline, CDR1 is WSHSY, CDR2 SAAADI. CDR3 loop: CASSEPAGGNTIYF. CDR3 in DNA: TGCGCCAGCAGTGAGCCCGCCGGGGGAAACACCATATATTTT.

This clone turned up a few times. The CDR3 reads CASSLRGQGSQPQHF. DNA of the CDR3: TGTGCCAGCAGCTTACGAGGACAGGGAAGCCAGCCCCAGCATTTT. V usage is TRBV5-5 and J usage is TRBJ1-5; 8 positions agree with TRBD1. The CDR3 extends over 15 amino acids. Trimming removed 2 bases from V and 7 bases from J; junction bases left unmatched: 8. Germline CDR1 is SGHKS and CDR2 is YYEKEE (reference sequence).

The rearrangement joins TRBV12-5 to TRBJ2-7; 13 bases fit TRBD2. V lost 6 bases and J lost 3; bases outside the gene matches: 5. CDR1 is LGHNT and CDR2 is FRNRAP in the germline V gene. This CDR3 contains 15 residues. For the CDR3, the DNA is TGTGCTAGTGGCCGGGGACTAGCGGGAAACTACGAGCAGTACTTC. Its protein is CASGRGLAGNYEQYF.

The chain joins TRBV25-1 to TRBJ2-2; 7 bases align to TRBD1. The junction had 5 bases not matched to a gene; V was cut back by 4 bases and J by 3 bases. CDR3 length: 15 residues. CDR1 and CDR2 from the germline V gene are MGHDK and SYGVNS. The CDR3 protein is CASSVFTGDTGELFF. The CDR3 DNA reads TGTGCCAGCAGTGTATTCACAGGGGACACCGGGGAGCTGTTTTTT.

The rearrangement links TRBV6-5 to TRBJ2-7; 13 nucleotides match TRBD2. V lost 6 bases, J lost 5 bases, and 4 bases stayed unmatched. Germline CDR1 is MNHEY and CDR2 is SVGAGI. CDR3 length: 14 residues. The chain's CDR3 is CASSAGTSGNEQYF. CDR3 coding DNA: TGTGCCAGCAGCGCCGGGACTAGCGGGAACGAGCAGTACTTC.

V usage is TRBV27 and J usage is TRBJ2-7, with D possibly matching TRBD1 (5 bases). Germline V gene sequence: CDR1 MNHEY, CDR2 SMNVEV (reference sequence). This CDR3 has 13 residues. V was pared by 0 bases and J by 6 bases, with 9 bases between. CDR3 residues: CASSLSVGVEQYF. CDR3 bases: TGTGCCAGCAGTTTATCGGTAGGGGTCGAGCAGTACTTC.